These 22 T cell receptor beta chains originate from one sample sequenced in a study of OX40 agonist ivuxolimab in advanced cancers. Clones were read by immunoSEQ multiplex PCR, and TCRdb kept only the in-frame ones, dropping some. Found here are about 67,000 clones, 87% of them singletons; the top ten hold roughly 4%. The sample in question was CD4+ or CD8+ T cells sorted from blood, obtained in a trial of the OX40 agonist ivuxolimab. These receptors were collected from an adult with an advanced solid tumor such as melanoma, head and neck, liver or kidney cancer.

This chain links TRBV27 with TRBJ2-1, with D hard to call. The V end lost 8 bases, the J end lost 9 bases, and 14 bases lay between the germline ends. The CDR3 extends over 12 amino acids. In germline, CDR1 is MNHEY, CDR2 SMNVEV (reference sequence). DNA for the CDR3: TGTGCCAGCTCCCTCCTTAAAGGTGAGCAGTTCTTC. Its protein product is CASSLLKGEQFF.

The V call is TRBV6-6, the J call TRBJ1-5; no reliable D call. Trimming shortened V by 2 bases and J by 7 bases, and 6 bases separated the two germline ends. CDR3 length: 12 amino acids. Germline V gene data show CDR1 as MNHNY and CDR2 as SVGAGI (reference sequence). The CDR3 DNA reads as TGTGCCAGCAGTTACGAGGGACAGCCCCAGCATTTT. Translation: CASSYEGQPQHF.

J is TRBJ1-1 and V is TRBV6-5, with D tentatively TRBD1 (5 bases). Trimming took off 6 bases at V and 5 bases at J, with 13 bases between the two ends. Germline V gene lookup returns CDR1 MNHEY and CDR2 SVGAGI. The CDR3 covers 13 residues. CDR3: CASSRPGQTEAFF. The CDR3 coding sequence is TGTGCCAGCAGCCGCCCAGGGCAAACTGAAGCTTTCTTT.

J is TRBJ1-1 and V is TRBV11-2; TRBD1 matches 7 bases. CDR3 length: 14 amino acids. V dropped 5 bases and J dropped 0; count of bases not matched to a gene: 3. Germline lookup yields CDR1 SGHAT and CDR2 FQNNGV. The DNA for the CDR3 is TGTGCCAGCAGCCGCGGACAGGTGAACACTGAAGCTTTCTTT. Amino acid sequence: CASSRGQVNTEAFF.

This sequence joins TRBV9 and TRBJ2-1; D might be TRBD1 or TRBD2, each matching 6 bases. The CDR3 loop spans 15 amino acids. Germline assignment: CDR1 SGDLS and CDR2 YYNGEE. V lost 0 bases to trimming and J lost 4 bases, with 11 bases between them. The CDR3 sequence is CASSVEGGIYNEQFF. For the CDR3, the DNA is TGTGCCAGCAGCGTAGAGGGGGGAATATACAATGAGCAGTTCTTC.

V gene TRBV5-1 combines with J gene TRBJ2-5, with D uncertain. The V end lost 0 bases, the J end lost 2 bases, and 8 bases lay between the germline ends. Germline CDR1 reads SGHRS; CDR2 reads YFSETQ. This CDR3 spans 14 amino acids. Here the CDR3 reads CASSLARAQETQYF. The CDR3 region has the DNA TGCGCCAGCAGCTTGGCCCGGGCGCAAGAGACCCAGTACTTC.

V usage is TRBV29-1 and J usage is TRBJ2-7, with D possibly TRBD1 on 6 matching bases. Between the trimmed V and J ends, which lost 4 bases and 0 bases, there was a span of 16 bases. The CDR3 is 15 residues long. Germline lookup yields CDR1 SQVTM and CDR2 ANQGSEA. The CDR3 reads CSVALDSSSSYEQYF. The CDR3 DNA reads TGCAGCGTTGCTTTGGACAGTTCCTCCTCCTACGAGCAGTACTTC.

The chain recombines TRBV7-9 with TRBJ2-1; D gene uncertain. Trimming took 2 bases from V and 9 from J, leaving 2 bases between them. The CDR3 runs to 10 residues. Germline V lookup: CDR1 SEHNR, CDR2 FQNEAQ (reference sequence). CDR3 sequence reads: CASSLSEQFF. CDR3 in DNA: TGTGCCAGCAGCTTAAGTGAGCAGTTCTTC.

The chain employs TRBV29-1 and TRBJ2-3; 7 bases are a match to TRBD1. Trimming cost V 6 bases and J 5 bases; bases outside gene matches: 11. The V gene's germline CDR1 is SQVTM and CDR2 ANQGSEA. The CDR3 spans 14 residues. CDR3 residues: CSVGDRLSGDTQYF. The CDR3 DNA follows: TGCAGCGTAGGGGACAGACTTTCTGGAGATACGCAGTATTTT.

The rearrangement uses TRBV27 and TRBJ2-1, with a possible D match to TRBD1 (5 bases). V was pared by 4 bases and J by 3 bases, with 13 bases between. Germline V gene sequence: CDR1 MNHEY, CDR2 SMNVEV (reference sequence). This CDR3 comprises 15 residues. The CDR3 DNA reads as TGTGCCAGCAGTTCCTTGACAGCCAACTACAATGAGCAGTTCTTC. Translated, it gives CASSSLTANYNEQFF.

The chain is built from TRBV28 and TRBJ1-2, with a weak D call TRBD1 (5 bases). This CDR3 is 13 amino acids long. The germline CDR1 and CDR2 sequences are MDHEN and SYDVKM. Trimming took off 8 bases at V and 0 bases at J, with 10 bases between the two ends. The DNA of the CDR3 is TGTGCCAGCGGCGGGGGGGCTAACTATGGCTACACCTTC. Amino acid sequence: CASGGGANYGYTF.

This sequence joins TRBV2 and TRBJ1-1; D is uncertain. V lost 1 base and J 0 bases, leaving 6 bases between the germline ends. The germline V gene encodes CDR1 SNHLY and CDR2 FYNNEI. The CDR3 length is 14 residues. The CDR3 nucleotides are TGTGCCAGCAGTGAAGGGATCTTGAACACTGAAGCTTTCTTT. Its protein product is CASSEGILNTEAFF.

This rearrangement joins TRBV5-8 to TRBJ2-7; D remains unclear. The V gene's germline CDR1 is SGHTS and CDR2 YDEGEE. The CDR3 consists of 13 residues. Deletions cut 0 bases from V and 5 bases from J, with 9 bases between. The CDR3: CASSLAGVNEQYF. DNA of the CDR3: TGTGCCAGCAGCTTGGCCGGCGTCAACGAGCAGTACTTC.

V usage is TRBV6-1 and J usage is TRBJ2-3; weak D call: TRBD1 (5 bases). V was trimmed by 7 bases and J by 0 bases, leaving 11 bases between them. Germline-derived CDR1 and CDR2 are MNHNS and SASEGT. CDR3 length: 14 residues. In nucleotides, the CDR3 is TGTGCCAGCAAGTTGACAGAGAGCACAGATACGCAGTATTTT. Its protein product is CASKLTESTDTQYF.

The CDR3 here is CASREQGLGRSPLHF. The CDR3 bases are TGTGCCAGCAGAGAACAGGGGTTGGGGAGATCACCCCTCCACTTT. The J gene is TRBJ1-6, the V gene TRBV2; 7 nucleotides match TRBD1. The germline gives CDR1 SNHLY, CDR2 FYNNEI. This CDR3 comprises 15 residues. Trimming removed 6 bases from V and 10 bases from J; junction bases left unmatched: 12.

The CDR3 here is CASRDRLNQPQHF. CDR3 nucleotides: TGTGCCAGTAGAGACAGACTAAATCAGCCCCAGCATTTT. V is TRBV19 and J is TRBJ1-5; maybe TRBD1 (5 bases). V lost 6 bases and J lost 4, with 10 bases in between. CDR1 and CDR2 (germline): LNHDA, SQIVND (reference sequence). This CDR3 is 13 amino acids long.

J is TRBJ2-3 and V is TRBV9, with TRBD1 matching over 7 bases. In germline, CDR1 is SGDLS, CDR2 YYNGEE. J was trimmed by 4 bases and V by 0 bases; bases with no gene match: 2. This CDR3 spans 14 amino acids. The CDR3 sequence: CASSVEGAADTQYF. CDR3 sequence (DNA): TGTGCCAGCAGCGTAGAGGGGGCCGCAGATACGCAGTATTTT. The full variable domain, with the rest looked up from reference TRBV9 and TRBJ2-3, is DSGVTQTPKHLITATGQRVTLRCSPRSGDLSVYWYQQSLDQGLQFLIQYYNGEERAKGNILERFSAQQFPDLHSELNLSSLELGDSALYFCASSVEGAADTQYFGPGTRLTVL.

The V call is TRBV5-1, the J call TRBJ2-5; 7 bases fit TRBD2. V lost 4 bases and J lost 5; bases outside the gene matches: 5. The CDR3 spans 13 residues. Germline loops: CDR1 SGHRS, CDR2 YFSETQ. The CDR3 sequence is CASSLGGGETQYF. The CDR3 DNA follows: TGCGCCAGCAGCCTGGGGGGAGGGGAGACCCAGTACTTC. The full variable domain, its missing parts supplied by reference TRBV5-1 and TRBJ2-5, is KAGVTQTPRYLIKTRGQQVTLSCSPISGHRSVSWYQQTPGQGLQFLFEYFSETQRNKGNFPGRFSGRQFSNSRSEMNVSTLELGDSALYLCASSLGGGETQYFGPGTRLLVL.

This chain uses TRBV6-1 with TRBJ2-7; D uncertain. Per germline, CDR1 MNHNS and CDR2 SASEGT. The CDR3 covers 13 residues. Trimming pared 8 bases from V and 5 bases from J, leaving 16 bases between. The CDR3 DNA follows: TGTGCCAGCCTCAGGAGAGCCCTGGACGAGCAGTACTTC. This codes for CASLRRALDEQYF.

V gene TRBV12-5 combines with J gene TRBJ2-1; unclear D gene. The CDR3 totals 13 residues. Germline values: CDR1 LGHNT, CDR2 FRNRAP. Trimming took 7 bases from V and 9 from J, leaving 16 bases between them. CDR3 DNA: TGTGCTAGTGCCCGCGGTTATTCGGGTGAGCAGTTCTTC. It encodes CASARGYSGEQFF.

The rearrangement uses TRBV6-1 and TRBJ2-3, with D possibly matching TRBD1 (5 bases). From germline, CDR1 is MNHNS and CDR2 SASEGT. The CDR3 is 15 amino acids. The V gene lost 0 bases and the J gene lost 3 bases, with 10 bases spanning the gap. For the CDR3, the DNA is TGTGCCAGCAGTGAAGCTGGACGACAGACAGATACGCAGTATTTT. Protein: CASSEAGRQTDTQYF.

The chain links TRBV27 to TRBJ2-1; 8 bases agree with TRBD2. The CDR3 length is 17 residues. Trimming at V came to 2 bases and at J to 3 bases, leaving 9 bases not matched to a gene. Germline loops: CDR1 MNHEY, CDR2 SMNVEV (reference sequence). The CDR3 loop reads CASSLASGSSRYNEQFF. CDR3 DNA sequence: TGTGCCAGCAGTTTAGCAAGCGGGAGTAGCCGCTACAATGAGCAGTTCTTC.